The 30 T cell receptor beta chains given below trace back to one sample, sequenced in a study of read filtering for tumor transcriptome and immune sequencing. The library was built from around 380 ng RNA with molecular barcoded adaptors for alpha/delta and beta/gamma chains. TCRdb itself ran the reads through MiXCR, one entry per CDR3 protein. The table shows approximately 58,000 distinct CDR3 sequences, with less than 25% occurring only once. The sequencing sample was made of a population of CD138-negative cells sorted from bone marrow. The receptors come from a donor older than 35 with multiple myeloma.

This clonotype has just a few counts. CDR3 loop: CASSSHETQYF. DNA for the CDR3: TGTGCCAGCAGTTCTCATGAGACCCAGTACTTC. The rearrangement uses TRBV27 and TRBJ2-5; D is ambiguous. The CDR3 spans 11 residues. V was cut by 4 bases and J by 5 bases, with 5 bases left in between. Per the germline V gene, CDR1 is MNHEY and CDR2 is SMNVEV (reference sequence).

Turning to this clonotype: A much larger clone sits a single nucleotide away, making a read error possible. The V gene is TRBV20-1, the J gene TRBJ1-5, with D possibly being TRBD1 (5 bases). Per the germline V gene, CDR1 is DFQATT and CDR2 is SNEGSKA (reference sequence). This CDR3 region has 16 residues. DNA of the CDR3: TGCAGTGCTAGGGGTAGAGGACACCTTAGCAATCAGTCCCAGCATTTT. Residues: CSARGRGHLSNQSQHF.

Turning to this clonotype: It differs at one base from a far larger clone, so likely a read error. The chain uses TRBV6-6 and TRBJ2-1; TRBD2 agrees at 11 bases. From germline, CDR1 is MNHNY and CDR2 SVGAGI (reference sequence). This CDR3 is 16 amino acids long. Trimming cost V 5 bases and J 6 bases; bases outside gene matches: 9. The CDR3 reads CASSEVAGGPSNEQFF. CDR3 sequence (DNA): TGTGCCAGCAGTGAAGTAGCGGGAGGGCCCTCCAATGAGCAGTTCTTC.

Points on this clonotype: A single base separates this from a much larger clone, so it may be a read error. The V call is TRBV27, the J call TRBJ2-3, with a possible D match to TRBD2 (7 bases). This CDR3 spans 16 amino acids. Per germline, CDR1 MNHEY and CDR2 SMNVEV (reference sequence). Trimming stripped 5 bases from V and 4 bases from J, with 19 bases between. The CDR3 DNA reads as TGTGCCAGCAGTAAAATAGCGCGGGGGCCCCCAGATACGCAGTATTTT. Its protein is CASSKIARGPPDTQYF.

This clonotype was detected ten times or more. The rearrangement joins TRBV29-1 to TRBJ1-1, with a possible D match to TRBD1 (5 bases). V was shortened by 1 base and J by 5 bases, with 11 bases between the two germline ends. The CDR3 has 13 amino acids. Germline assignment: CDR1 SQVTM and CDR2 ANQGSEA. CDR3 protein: CSVEGGVGTEAFF. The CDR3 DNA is TGCAGCGTTGAAGGGGGCGTAGGGACTGAAGCTTTCTTT. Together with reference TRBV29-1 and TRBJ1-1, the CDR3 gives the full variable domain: SAVISQKPSRDICQRGTSLTIQCQVDSQVTMMFWYRQQPGQSLTLIATANQGSEATYESGFVIDKFPISRPNLTFSTLTVSNMSPEDSSIYLCSVEGGVGTEAFFGQGTRLTVV.

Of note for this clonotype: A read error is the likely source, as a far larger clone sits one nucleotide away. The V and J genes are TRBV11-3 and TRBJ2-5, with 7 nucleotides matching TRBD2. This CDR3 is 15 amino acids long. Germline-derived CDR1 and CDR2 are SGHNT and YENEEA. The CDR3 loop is CASSFGGSRQGTQYF. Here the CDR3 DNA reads TGTGCCAGCAGCTTCGGCGGGAGCCGTCAAGGGACCCAGTACTTC.

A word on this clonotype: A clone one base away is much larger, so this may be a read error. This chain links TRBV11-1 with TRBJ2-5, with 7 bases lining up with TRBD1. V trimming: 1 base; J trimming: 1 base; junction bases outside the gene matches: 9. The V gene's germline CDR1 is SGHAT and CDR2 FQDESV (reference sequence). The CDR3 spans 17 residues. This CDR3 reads CASSLDRNRGAQETQYF. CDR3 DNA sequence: TGTGCCAGCAGCTTAGACCGGAACAGGGGTGCCCAAGAGACCCAGTACTTC.

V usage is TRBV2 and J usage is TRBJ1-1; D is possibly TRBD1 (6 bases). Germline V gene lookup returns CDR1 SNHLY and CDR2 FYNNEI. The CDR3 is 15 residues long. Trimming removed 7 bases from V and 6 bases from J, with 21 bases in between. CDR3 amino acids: CASTLSGPGGSEAFF. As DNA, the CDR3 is TGTGCCAGCACCCTTAGCGGGCCGGGGGGCTCTGAAGCTTTCTTT.

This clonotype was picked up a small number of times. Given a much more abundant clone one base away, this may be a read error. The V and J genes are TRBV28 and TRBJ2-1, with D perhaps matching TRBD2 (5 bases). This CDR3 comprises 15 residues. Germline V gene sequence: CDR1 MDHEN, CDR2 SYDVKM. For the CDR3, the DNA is TGTGCCAGCAGGGGCTTCGGGATATCCTACAGTGAGCAGTTCTTC. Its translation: CASRGFGISYSEQFF.

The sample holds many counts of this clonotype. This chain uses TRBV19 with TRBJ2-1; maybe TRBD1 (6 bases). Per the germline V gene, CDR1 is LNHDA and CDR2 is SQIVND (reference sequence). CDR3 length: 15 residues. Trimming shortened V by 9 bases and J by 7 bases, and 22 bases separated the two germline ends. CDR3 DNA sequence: TGTGCCAGCAGATCAGGGGACGGACGCAGGAATGAGCAGTTCTTC. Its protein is CASRSGDGRRNEQFF.

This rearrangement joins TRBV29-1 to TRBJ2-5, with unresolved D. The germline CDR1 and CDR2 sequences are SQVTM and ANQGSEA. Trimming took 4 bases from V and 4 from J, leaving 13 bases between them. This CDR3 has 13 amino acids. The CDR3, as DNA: TGCAGCGTTGGTTATCGGAAAGGAGAGACCCAGTACTTC. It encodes CSVGYRKGETQYF. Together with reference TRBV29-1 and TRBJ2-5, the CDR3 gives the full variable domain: SAVISQKPSRDICQRGTSLTIQCQVDSQVTMMFWYRQQPGQSLTLIATANQGSEATYESGFVIDKFPISRPNLTFSTLTVSNMSPEDSSIYLCSVGYRKGETQYFGPGTRLLVL.

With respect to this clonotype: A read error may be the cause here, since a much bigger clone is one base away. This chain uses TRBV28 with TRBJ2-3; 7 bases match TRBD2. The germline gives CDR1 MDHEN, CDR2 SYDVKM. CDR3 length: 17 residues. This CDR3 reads CASSLREGRVHTDTPYF. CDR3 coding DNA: TGTGCCAGCAGTTTAAGGGAGGGAAGGGTGCACACAGATACGCCGTATTTT.

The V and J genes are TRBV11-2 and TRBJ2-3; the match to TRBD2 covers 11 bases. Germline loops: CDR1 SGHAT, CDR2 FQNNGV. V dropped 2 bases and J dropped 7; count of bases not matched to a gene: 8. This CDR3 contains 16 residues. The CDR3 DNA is TGTGCCAGCAGCTTACCTACTAGCGGGAGTTGGTATACGCAGTATTTT. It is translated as CASSLPTSGSWYTQYF.

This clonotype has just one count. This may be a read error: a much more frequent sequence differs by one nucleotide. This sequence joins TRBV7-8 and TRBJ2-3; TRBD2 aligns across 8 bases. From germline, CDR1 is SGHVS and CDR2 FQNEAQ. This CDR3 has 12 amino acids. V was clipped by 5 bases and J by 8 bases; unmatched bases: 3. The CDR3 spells CASSPAGGTQYF. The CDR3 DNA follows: TGTGCCAGCAGCCCGGCGGGAGGTACGCAGTATTTT.

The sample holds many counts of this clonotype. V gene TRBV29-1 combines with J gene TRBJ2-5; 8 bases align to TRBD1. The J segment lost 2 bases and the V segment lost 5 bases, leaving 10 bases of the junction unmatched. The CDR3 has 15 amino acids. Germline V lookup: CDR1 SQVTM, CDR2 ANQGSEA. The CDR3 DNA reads TGCAGCGTTTTAAACAGACAGGGGCCTCAAGAGACCCAGTACTTC. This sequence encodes CSVLNRQGPQETQYF.

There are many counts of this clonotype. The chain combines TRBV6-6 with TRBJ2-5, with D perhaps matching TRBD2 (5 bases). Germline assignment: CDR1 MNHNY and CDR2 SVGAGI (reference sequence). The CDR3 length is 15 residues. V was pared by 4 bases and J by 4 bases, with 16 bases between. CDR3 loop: CASSFEGLFAETQYF. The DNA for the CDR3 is TGTGCCAGCAGTTTTGAGGGCCTCTTTGCAGAGACCCAGTACTTC.

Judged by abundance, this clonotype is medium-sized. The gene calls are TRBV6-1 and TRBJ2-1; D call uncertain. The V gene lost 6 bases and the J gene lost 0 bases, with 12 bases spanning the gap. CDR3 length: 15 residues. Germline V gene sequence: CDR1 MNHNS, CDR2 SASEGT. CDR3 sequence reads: CASSPDGDSYNEQFF. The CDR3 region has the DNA TGTGCCAGCAGCCCGGACGGAGACTCCTACAATGAGCAGTTCTTC.

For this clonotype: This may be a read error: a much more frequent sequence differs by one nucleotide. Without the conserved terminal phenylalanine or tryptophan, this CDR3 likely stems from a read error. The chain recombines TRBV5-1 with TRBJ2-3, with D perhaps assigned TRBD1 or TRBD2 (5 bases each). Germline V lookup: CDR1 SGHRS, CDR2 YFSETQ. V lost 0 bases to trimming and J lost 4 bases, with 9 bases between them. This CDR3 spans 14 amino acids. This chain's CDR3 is CASSLVQGPDTQYL. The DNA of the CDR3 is TGCGCCAGCAGCTTGGTTCAGGGACCAGATACGCAGTATTTA.

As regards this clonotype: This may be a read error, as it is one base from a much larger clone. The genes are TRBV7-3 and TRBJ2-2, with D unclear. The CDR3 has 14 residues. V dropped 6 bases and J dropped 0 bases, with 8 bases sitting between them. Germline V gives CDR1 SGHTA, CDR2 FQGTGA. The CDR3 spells CASRSQPNTGELFF. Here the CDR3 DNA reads TGTGCCAGCAGATCCCAACCGAACACCGGGGAGCTGTTTTTT.

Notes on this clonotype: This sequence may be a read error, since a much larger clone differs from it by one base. CDR3 in amino acids: CASSVGKPVGELFF. The CDR3 DNA is TGTGCCAGCAGCGTGGGGAAGCCCGTCGGGGAGCTGTTTTTT. The chain links TRBV7-3 to TRBJ2-2; D gene unclear. V dropped 5 bases and J dropped 7 bases, with 14 bases sitting between them. The CDR3 consists of 14 residues. From germline, CDR1 is SGHTA and CDR2 FQGTGA.

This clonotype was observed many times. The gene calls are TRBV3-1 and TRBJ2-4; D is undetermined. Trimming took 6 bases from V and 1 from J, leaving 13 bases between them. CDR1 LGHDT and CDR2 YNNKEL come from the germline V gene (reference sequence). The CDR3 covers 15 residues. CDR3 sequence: CASRDRGRAKNIQYF. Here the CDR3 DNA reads TGTGCCAGCAGGGATCGAGGAAGGGCCAAAAACATTCAGTACTTC.

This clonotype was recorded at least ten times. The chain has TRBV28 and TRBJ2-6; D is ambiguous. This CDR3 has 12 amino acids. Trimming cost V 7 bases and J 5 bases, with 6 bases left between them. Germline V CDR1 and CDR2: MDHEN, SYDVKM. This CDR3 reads CASNDRANVLTF. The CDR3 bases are TGTGCCAGCAACGACAGGGCCAACGTCCTGACTTTC.

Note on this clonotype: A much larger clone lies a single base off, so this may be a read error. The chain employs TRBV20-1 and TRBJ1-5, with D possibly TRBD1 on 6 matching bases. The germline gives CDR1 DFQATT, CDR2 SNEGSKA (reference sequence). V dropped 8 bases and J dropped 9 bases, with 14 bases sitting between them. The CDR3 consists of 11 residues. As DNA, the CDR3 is TGCAGTTGGGACGGGGGCGGGCCCCAGCATTTT. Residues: CSWDGGGPQHF.

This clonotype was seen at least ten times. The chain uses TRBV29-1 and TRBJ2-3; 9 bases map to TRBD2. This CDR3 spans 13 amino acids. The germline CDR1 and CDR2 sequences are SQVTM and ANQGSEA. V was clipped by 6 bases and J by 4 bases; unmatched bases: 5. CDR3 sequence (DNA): TGCAGCGTAGGGACTAGCAGGCCAGATACGCAGTATTTT. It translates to CSVGTSRPDTQYF.

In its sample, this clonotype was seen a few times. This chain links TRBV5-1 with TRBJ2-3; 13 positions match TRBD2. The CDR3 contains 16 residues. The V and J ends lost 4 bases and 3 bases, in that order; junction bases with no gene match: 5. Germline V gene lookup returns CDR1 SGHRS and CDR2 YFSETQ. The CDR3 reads CASSPGLAGATDTQYF. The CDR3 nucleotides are TGCGCCAGCAGCCCAGGACTAGCGGGAGCAACAGATACGCAGTATTTT.

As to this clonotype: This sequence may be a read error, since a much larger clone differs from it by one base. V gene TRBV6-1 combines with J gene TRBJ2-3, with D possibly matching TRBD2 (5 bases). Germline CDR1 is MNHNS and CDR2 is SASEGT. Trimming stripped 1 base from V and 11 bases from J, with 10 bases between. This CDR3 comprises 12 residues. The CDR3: CASSEVGAVQYF. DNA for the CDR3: TGTGCCAGCAGTGAAGTGGGAGCGGTGCAGTATTTT.

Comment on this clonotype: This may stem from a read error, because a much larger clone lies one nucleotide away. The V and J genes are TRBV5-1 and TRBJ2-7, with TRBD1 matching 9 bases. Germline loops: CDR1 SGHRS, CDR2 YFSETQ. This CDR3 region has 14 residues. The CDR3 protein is CAGSFSGQGYEQYF. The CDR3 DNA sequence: TGCGCCGGCAGCTTTTCGGGACAGGGCTACGAGCAGTACTTC.

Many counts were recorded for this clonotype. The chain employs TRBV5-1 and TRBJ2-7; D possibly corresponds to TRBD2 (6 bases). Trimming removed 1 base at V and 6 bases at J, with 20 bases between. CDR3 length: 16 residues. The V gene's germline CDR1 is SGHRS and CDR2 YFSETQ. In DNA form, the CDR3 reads TGCGCCAGCAGCTTGAGCGGAGGGACCGGGGTTGGCGAGCAGTACTTC. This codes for CASSLSGGTGVGEQYF.

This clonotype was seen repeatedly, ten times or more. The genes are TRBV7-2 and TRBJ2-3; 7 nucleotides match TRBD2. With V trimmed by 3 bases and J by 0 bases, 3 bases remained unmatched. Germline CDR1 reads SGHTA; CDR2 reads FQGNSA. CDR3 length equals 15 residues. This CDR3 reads CASSFRDYSTDTQYF. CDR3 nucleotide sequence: TGTGCCAGCAGCTTCCGGGACTACAGCACAGATACGCAGTATTTT.

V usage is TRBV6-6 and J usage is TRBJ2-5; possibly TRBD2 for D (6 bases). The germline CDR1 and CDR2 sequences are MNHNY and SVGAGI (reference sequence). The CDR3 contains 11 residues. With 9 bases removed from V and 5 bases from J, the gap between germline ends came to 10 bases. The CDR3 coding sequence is TGTGCCAGTGAACGGGAGGAGACCCAGTACTTC. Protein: CASEREETQYF.